The text below deals with one T cell receptor beta chain. Its antigen is unknown. The data are from a study of shared clonotypes between healthy human individuals. Points from the study as a whole: Clonotypes that were shared across a handful of donors made up around 5% of naive CD4 clonotypes.

Assay: immunoSEQ multiplex PCR; the TCRdb copy retains only in-frame clones and omits some. This sample has approximately 2.1 million clones, with roughly 93% found just once. Germline-derived CDR1 and CDR2 are WNHNN and SYGVQD (reference sequence). Unmatched junction bases numbered 2, after V lost 4 bases and J lost 3 bases. The CDR3 is made up of 15 amino acids. The receptor was derived from a man aged 18 to 29 in good health. Some clones in this sample may be carry-over from other donors' samples. The source material was naive CD4+ T cells from PBMCs. Subset: CD45RA+ positively selected. This chain uses TRBV10-1 with TRBJ2-2, with 10 nucleotides matching TRBD1. The DNA of the CDR3 is TGCGCCAGCAGTGGGGGACAGGGGCACACCGGGGAGCTGTTTTTT. This codes for CASSGGQGHTGELFF.